This is a list of T cell receptor beta chains from one sample in a study of cytomegalovirus exposure and HLA in healthy donors. Using immunoSEQ multiplex PCR, the repertoire was profiled, and TCRdb retains in-frame clones only, with some absent. The specimen's table records around 75,000 clones. The specimen was PBMCs. These receptors were obtained from a man aged 50 or older in good health and CMV-seropositive. Each CDR3 is given with its conserved first and last residue. D genes are given only for firm matches.

j_call,v_call,d_call,cdr3_aa,cdr3_nt
TRBJ1-3,TRBV5-4,-,CASSWGPGAGNTIYF,TGTGCCAGCAGCTGGGGGCCAGGGGCTGGAAACACCATATATTTT
TRBJ1-5,TRBV5-5,-,CASSLYTSNQPQHF,TGTGCCAGCAGCTTGTACACTAGCAATCAGCCCCAGCATTTT
TRBJ2-5,TRBV5-1,TRBD2,CASSRTSGTLGETQYF,TGCGCCAGCAGCCGGACTAGCGGGACCCTCGGAGAGACCCAGTACTTC
TRBJ2-3,TRBV18,-,CASFSGDTDTQYF,TGTGCCAGCTTCTCAGGGGACACAGATACGCAGTATTTT
TRBJ1-2,TRBV10-3,-,CAIQGTRDGYTF,TGTGCCATTCAGGGGACCCGAGATGGCTACACCTTC
TRBJ1-2,TRBV5-1,-,CASSTRETNYGYTF,TGCGCCAGCAGCACGCGCGAGACTAACTATGGCTACACCTTC
TRBJ1-2,TRBV18,TRBD1,CASSETTGGLAINTF,TGTGCCAGCTCAGAAACGACAGGGGGTCTTGCTATCAACACCTTC
TRBJ2-1,TRBV27,TRBD2,CASSLLAGALGDEQFF,TGTGCCAGCAGTTTACTAGCGGGGGCCCTGGGGGATGAGCAGTTCTTC
TRBJ2-7,TRBV5-1,-,CASSLTPGTSTYEQYF,TGCGCCAGCAGCTTGACCCCCGGGACTTCGACCTACGAGCAGTACTTC
TRBJ2-3,TRBV10-3,-,CAISELEAGLTDTQYF,TGTGCCATCAGTGAGTTGGAGGCGGGGCTCACAGATACGCAGTATTTT
TRBJ2-5,TRBV4-1,-,CASSQERGARETQYF,TGCGCCAGCAGCCAAGAACGGGGGGCGAGGGAGACCCAGTACTTC
TRBJ2-1,TRBV2,-,CASSGQGIGEQFF,TGTGCCAGCAGTGGCCAGGGTATCGGTGAGCAGTTCTTC
TRBJ1-5,TRBV6-1,TRBD1,CASSEGWDRYSNQPQHF,TGTGCCAGCAGTGAGGGGTGGGACAGATATAGCAATCAGCCCCAGCATTTT
TRBJ2-1,TRBV5-4,TRBD2,CASSLFRGRLGVSNEQFF,TGTGCCAGCAGCTTGTTTCGCGGGAGGCTGGGGGTGTCCAATGAGCAGTTCTTC
TRBJ1-2,TRBV5-4,TRBD1,CASSQRRAGGGNGYTF,TGTGCCAGCAGCCAGAGGAGGGCAGGGGGCGGAAATGGCTACACCTTC
TRBJ2-7,TRBV5-1,-,CASSLDRTYEQYF,TGCGCCAGCAGCTTGGACAGAACCTACGAGCAGTACTTC
TRBJ1-2,TRBV4-1,TRBD1,CASSQRKPGQGWGYGYTF,TGCGCCAGCAGCCAAAGAAAGCCGGGACAGGGCTGGGGATATGGCTACACCTTC
TRBJ2-5,TRBV9,-,CASSVDLQETQYF,TGTGCCAGCAGCGTAGATCTACAAGAGACCCAGTACTTC